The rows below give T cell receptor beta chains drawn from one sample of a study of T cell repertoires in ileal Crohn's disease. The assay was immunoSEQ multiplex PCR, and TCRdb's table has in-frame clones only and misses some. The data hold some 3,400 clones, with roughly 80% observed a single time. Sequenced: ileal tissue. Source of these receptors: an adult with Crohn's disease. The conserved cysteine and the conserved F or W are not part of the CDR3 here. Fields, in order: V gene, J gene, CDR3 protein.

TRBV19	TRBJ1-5	ASSPRRDNNQPQH
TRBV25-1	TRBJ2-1	ASSTDRDSYNEQF
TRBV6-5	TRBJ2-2	ASSYPGGTGELF
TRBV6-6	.	ASSYHDRGGEQY
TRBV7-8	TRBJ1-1	ASSLAGQGRSEAF
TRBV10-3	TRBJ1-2	ATSRGRGGYGYT
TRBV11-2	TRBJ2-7	ASSLDREIFSYEQY
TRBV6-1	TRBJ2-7	ASSEAMGQNYEQY
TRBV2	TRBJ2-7	ASSEDNYEQY
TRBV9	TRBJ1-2	ASSVATPGAGGYT
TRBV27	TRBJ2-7	ASSSGVGTQEQY
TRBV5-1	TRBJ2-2	ASSLGQGHGELF
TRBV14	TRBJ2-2	ASSASGPGELF
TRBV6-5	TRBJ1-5	ASSSTGGLGAQH
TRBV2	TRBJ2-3	ASGSGSGANPADTQY
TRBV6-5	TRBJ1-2	ASSYDQENGYT
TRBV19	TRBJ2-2	ASSATGFSRVTGELF
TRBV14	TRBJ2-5	ASSQDSCCAETQY
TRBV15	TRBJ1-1	ATSRDRNRLLNTEAF
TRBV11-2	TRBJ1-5	ASSSRSNQPQH
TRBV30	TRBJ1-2	AWSFVTGNYGYT
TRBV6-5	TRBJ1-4	ASSYRRTNEKLF
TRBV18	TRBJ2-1	ASSPTSAGTNEQF
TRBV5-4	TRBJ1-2	ASSPRDSYGYT
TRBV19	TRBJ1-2	ASSPKLTGKGYGYT
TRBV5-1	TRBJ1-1	ASSFDRGNTEAF
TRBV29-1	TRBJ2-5	SLRDTLAGGGAQY
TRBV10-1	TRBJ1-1	ASSERRGGNTEAF
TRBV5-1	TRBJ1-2	ASSDRDRGNYGYT
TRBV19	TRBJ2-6	ASSPRTGGKSGANVLT
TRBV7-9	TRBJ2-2	ASSPGAREGEELF
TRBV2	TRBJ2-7	ASSGLYEQY
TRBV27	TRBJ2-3	ASSTRDRPSSGRVRDTQY
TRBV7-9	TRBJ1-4	ASSNYGQSTNEKLF
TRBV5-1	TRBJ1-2	ASSLATGDVGYT
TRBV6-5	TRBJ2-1	ASSDGTSTYNEQF
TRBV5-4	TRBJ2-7	ASSLGQGVGEQY
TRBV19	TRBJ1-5	ASSMDRDQPQH
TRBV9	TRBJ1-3	ASSVIGTLGNTIY
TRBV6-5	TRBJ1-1	ASSYSGGGGHTEAF
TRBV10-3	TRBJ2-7	AISELREQY
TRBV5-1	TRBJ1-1	ASSREGKRNTEAF
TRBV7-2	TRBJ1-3	ASSARTGDGNTIY
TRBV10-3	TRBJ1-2	AISAGEYGYT
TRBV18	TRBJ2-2	ASSLKGQTNTGELF
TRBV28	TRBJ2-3	ASSLEAGVTQY
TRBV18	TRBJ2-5	ASSPRTSGGMPQETQY
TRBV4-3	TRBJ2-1	ASSQEVSGGRSSYNEQF